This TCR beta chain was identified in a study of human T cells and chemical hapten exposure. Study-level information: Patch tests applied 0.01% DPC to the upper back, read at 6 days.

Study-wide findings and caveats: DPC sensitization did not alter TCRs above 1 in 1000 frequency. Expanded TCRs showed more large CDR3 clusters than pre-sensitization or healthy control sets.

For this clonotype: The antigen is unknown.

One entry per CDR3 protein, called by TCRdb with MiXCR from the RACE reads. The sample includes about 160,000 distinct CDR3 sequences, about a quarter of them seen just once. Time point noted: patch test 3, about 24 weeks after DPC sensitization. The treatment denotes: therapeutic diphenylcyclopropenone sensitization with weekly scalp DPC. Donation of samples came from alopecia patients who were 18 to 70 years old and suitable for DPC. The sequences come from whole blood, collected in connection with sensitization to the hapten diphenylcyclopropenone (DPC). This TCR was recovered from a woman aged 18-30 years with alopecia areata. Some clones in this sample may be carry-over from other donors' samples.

The CDR3 nucleotides read TGTGCCAGCAGCAAACACCGGGACACCTCCTCTAGCTCCTATAATTCACCCCTCCACTTT. As protein: CASSKHRDTSSSSYNSPLHF. V gene TRBV7-2 combines with J gene TRBJ1-6, with D possibly TRBD1 on 6 matching bases. V was pared by 5 bases and J by 0 bases, with 23 bases between. The CDR3 covers 20 residues. The germline CDR1 and CDR2 sequences are SGHTA and FQGNSA.